The sequence of this TCR beta chain was determined in a study of blood T cell repertoires in COVID-19. Per germline, CDR1 SGHTS and CDR2 YDEGEE. The CDR3 contains 15 residues. V lost 4 bases and J lost 2; bases outside the gene matches: 8. The Seattle patients joined while their infection was active and were tracked longitudinally afterward. This table comes from immunoSEQ multiplex PCR, and its TCRdb copy is limited to in-frame clones, with some not included. The sample lists around 470,000 clones, 89% seen once, with roughly 0.9% in the top ten. The sample taken for sequencing was peripheral blood. The clonotype was recovered from a man younger than 30 with COVID-19, enrolled during active disease. J is TRBJ2-7 and V is TRBV5-8, with 8 nucleotides matching TRBD2. The CDR3 sequence is CASSHGTRRAYEQYF. As DNA, the CDR3 is TGTGCCAGCAGCCACGGGACTAGAAGAGCCTACGAGCAGTACTTC.